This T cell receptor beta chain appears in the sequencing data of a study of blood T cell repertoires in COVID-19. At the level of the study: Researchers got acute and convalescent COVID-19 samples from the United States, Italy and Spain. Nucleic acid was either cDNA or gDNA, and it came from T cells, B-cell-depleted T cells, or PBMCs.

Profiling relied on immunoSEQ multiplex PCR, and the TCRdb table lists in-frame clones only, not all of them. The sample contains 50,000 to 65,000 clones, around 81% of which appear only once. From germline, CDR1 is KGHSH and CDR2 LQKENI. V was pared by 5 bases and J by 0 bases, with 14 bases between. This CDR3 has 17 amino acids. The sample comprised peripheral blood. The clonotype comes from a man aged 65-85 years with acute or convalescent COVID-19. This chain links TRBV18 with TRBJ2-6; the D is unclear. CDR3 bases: TGTGCCAGCTCATCAAGGCAGGCCTCCTCTGGGGCCAACGTCCTGACTTTC. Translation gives CASSSRQASSGANVLTF.